This is a list of T cell receptor beta chains from one sample in a study of T cell changes during pregnancy in multiple sclerosis. Only in-frame clones appear in the TCRdb table, and some are missing; sequencing was by immunoSEQ multiplex PCR. The sample carries about 68,000 clones, 90% recorded once. Sequenced material: peripheral blood, taken in the third trimester of pregnancy. These receptors all come from a female donor with multiple sclerosis, enrolled in a pregnancy study. CDR3s include the opening cysteine and the closing phenylalanine or tryptophan. The order of the fields is D gene, V gene, J gene, clone size, CDR3 DNA, CDR3 protein. D genes are given only for firm matches. Size is omitted from some rows. Given values are once, few, many or a class for expanded clones.

TRBD1	TRBV7-2	TRBJ1-2	.	TGTGCCAGCAGCTTACCGCCGGGACAGGCTGTAAGCCCGGGCTACACCTTC	CASSLPPGQAVSPGYTF
.	TRBV15	TRBJ2-7	once	TGTGCCACCAGCAGAGATGGACTTGGCCGGATGGGGAACATGGAGCAGTACTTC	CATSRDGLGRMGNMEQYF
.	TRBV7-2	TRBJ2-2	.	TGTGCCAGCAGCTTGTCCTACGGGGAGCTGTTTTTT	CASSLSYGELFF
.	TRBV4-1	TRBJ2-5	.	TGCGCCAGCAGCCAAGATCAGTCAGGGTATGGGAATCAAGAGACCCAGTACTTC	CASSQDQSGYGNQETQYF
.	TRBV5-1	TRBJ1-5	.	TGCGCCAGCAGCTTGGACAGCAATAGCAATCAGCCCCAGCATTTT	CASSLDSNSNQPQHF
.	TRBV6-5	TRBJ2-7	.	TGTGCCAGCAGCCTGTCCATTGGGGGCAACTACGAGCAGTACTTC	CASSLSIGGNYEQYF
.	TRBV4-3	TRBJ1-1	.	TGCGCCAGCAGCCAAGCTGTGGCAGGGCAAGAAGCTTTCTTT	CASSQAVAGQEAFF
TRBD2	TRBV27	TRBJ2-7	.	TGTGCCAGTACGTGGGCTAGCGGAGTGGGAGAGCAGTACTTC	CASTWASGVGEQYF
.	TRBV2	TRBJ2-3	.	TGTGCCAGCAGTGCCGGGGAAGCAGATACGCAGTATTTT	CASSAGEADTQYF
TRBD1	TRBV19	TRBJ1-2	once	TGTGCCAGTAGTAACGGACAGGTCTATGGCTACACCTTC	CASSNGQVYGYTF
.	TRBV9	TRBJ1-3	.	TGTGCCAGCAGCCTCAGGGGTTCTGGAAACACCATATATTTT	CASSLRGSGNTIYF
.	TRBV6-6	TRBJ1-2	.	TGTGCCAGCAGCCGAGACACGTCCCAATATGGCTACACCTTC	CASSRDTSQYGYTF
.	TRBV5-1	TRBJ1-1	.	TGCGCCAGCAGCTTGGAAAGTTCGGGAACTGAAGCTTTCTTT	CASSLESSGTEAFF
.	TRBV6-5	TRBJ2-7	.	TGTGCCAGCAGTTACGGACCGGGAGTTTACTACGAGCAGTACTTC	CASSYGPGVYYEQYF
TRBD1	TRBV4-2	TRBJ1-1	.	TGTGCCAGCAGCCAAGATGGGGCAGGGGGCTTGAACACTGAAGCTTTCTTT	CASSQDGAGGLNTEAFF
.	TRBV29-1	TRBJ2-7	.	TGCAGCGTTGACGGCGGGACCTACGAGCAGTACTTC	CSVDGGTYEQYF
.	TRBV7-9	TRBJ1-3	.	TGTGCCAGCAGCTTAAGTCTTGACGGGATCACCATATATTTT	CASSLSLDGITIYF
.	TRBV4-1	TRBJ1-2	few	TGCGCCAGCAGCCCGGGCGGGGTTGGAGGCTATGGCTACACCTTC	CASSPGGVGGYGYTF
.	TRBV11-1	TRBJ2-7	.	TGTGCCAGCAGCAGTGAGACGGAGTCCTACGAGCAGTACTTC	CASSSETESYEQYF
.	TRBV27	TRBJ2-1	.	TGTGCCAGCAGTTTGGCGCCAGGCCCTAACTACAATGAGCAGTTCTTC	CASSLAPGPNYNEQFF
.	TRBV19	TRBJ2-1	.	TGTGCCAGTAAGTTCGGGTCGCAGTTCTTC	CASKFGSQFF
TRBD2	TRBV30	TRBJ2-2	.	TGTGCCTTTAGCGGGAGTATGAGTACCGGGGAGCTGTTTTTT	CAFSGSMSTGELFF
.	TRBV6-5	TRBJ2-1	.	TGTGCCAGCAGTTACTCGAATCCTAGTATTGAGCAGTTCTTC	CASSYSNPSIEQFF
.	TRBV4-3	TRBJ1-2	.	TGCGCCAGCAGCCAAGATCTCTCAGGGGCGCTCTACTATGGCTACACCTTC	CASSQDLSGALYYGYTF
TRBD1	TRBV5-1	TRBJ1-2	.	TGCGCCAGCAGCGAGGACAGGGATGGCTACACCTTC	CASSEDRDGYTF
.	TRBV9	TRBJ1-2	.	TGTGCCAGCAGCTTGGGCGTTACGGGCTACACCTTC	CASSLGVTGYTF
.	TRBV27	TRBJ2-3	once	TGTGCCAGCTCCCCCCGGAGGCTTCTCGGCACAGATACGCAGTATTTT	CASSPRRLLGTDTQYF
.	TRBV14	TRBJ2-3	.	TGTGCCAGCAGCCAAGTAACTAGCCCAACTGGAGGCACAGATACGCAGTATTTT	CASSQVTSPTGGTDTQYF
.	TRBV1	TRBJ2-1	.	TGCACCAGCAGCCAAGATCGTGGGACTAGCGGGAGAATTGAGCAGTTCTTC	CTSSQDRGTSGRIEQFF
.	TRBV19	TRBJ2-5	once	TGTGCCAGTAGTGGCCTCGGAGTGGCGAAAGAGACCCAGTACTTC	CASSGLGVAKETQYF
.	TRBV2	TRBJ2-2	.	TGTGCCAGCAGTGAAGTGCCAGGAGGGTTCGGGGAGCTGTTTTTT	CASSEVPGGFGELFF